These 17 T cell receptor beta chains share one sample of origin, sequenced in a study of OX40 agonist ivuxolimab in advanced cancers. The repertoire was sequenced with immunoSEQ multiplex PCR; TCRdb's copy has only in-frame clones and lacks some. The sample has fewer than 85,000 clones; under 95% are singletons. Sequenced here: CD4+ or CD8+ T cells sorted from blood, sampled in a trial of the OX40 agonist ivuxolimab. These receptors were collected from an adult with an advanced solid tumor such as melanoma, head and neck, liver or kidney cancer.

V is TRBV6-5 and J is TRBJ2-5; D is perhaps TRBD1 (6 bases). This CDR3 comprises 13 residues. Germline V gene lookup returns CDR1 MNHEY and CDR2 SVGAGI. V lost 5 bases and J 5 bases, leaving 12 bases between the germline ends. The CDR3 coding sequence is TGTGCCAGCAGTAACAGGGCTTGGGAGACCCAGTACTTC. Translated: CASSNRAWETQYF.

CDR3 in DNA: TGTGCCAGCAGCATAAATGGAAACACCATATATTTT. Translating gives CASSINGNTIYF. The genes are TRBV7-6 and TRBJ1-3; D remains ambiguous. Germline V gene data show CDR1 as SGHVS and CDR2 as FNYEAQ. V dropped 5 bases and J dropped 3 bases, with 5 bases sitting between them. The CDR3 consists of 12 residues. The variable domain in full, completed from reference TRBV7-6 and TRBJ1-3, reads GAGVSQSPRYKVTKRGQDVALRCDPISGHVSLYWYRQALGQGPEFLTYFNYEAQQDKSGLPNDRFSAERPEGSISTLTIQRTEQRDSAMYRCASSINGNTIYFGEGSWLTVV.

V and J are TRBV21-1 and TRBJ2-3; the table's D call, TRBD2, was not checked against the DNA. TRBV21-1 is assigned pseudogene status. The CDR3 runs 17 residues. CDR3 sequence (DNA): TGTGCCAGCAGCAAACGGACTAGCGGGGAACTCACAGATACGCAGTATTTT. Translated, it gives CASSKRTSGELTDTQYF.

The V and J genes are TRBV6-5 and TRBJ2-1; tentatively, D is TRBD2 (6 bases). Germline CDR1 reads MNHEY; CDR2 reads SVGAGI. V lost 9 bases to trimming and J lost 8 bases, with 23 bases between them. This CDR3 has 15 residues. CDR3 bases: TGTGCCAGTCACAGTCCCGGGACTTCACGGGATGAGCAGTTCTTC. Protein product: CASHSPGTSRDEQFF.

The chain joins TRBV7-9 to TRBJ2-2; 12 bases line up with TRBD2. Germline V gives CDR1 SEHNR, CDR2 FQNEAQ (reference sequence). The CDR3 has 16 residues. Germline trimming cut 4 bases from V and 5 bases from J; bases unmatched to any gene: 5. CDR3 residues: CASSSTSGGKTGELFF. DNA for the CDR3: TGTGCCAGCAGCTCGACTAGCGGGGGAAAGACCGGGGAGCTGTTTTTT.

The CDR3 sequence is CASSQAIPSGYTF. The CDR3 DNA reads TGTGCCAGCAGCCAAGCCATCCCCAGTGGCTACACCTTC. The chain recombines TRBV4-2 with TRBJ1-2, with D hard to call. This CDR3 is built from 13 residues. Between the trimmed V and J ends, which lost 1 base and 7 bases, there was a span of 10 bases. From germline, CDR1 is LGHNA and CDR2 YNFKEQ.

This clone was counted a single time. The chain links TRBV30 to TRBJ1-3; D unresolved. The germline CDR1 and CDR2 sequences are GTSNPN and SVGIG (reference sequence). Trimming took 5 bases from V and 0 from J, leaving 11 bases between them. The CDR3 runs 14 residues. The CDR3 DNA follows: TGTGCCTGGGGTGGGGTCTACTCTGGAAACACCATATATTTT. The encoded protein is CAWGGVYSGNTIYF.

V is TRBV18 and J is TRBJ2-2; D call uncertain. The germline V gene has CDR1 KGHSH and CDR2 LQKENI. Trimming took 1 base from V and 2 from J, leaving 14 bases between them. The CDR3 runs 17 residues. CDR3 loop: CASSPLSLVPNTGELFF. The CDR3 DNA reads TGTGCCAGCTCACCACTTTCTCTGGTCCCTAACACCGGGGAGCTGTTTTTT.

This chain connects TRBV9 to TRBJ2-1; a weak D match, TRBD2 (6 bases). The CDR3 length is 15 residues. Germline loops: CDR1 SGDLS, CDR2 YYNGEE. V lost 3 bases, J lost 4 bases, and 14 bases lay in between. In DNA form, the CDR3 reads TGTGCCAGCAGCGCTAGCGCCCCCCCTTACAATGAGCAGTTCTTC. Its protein product is CASSASAPPYNEQFF. The variable domain in full, with the rest retrieved from reference TRBV9 and TRBJ2-1, is DSGVTQTPKHLITATGQRVTLRCSPRSGDLSVYWYQQSLDQGLQFLIQYYNGEERAKGNILERFSAQQFPDLHSELNLSSLELGDSALYFCASSASAPPYNEQFFGPGTRLTVL.

The chain uses TRBV10-2 and TRBJ1-4; D unresolved. Germline-derived CDR1 and CDR2 are WSHSY and SAAADI. V lost 3 bases and J 3 bases, leaving 14 bases between the germline ends. The CDR3 runs 16 residues. This CDR3 is CASSDGMWRANEKLFF. Written as DNA, the CDR3 is TGCGCCAGCAGTGACGGGATGTGGAGGGCTAATGAAAAACTGTTTTTT.

The rearrangement links TRBV27 to TRBJ1-2; 8 positions match TRBD1. CDR1 and CDR2 (germline): MNHEY, SMNVEV (reference sequence). This CDR3 spans 13 amino acids. The V and J ends lost 5 bases and 7 bases, in that order; junction bases with no gene match: 6. The CDR3 is CASSPQGAGGYTF. The CDR3 nucleotides are TGTGCCAGCAGTCCCCAGGGGGCCGGTGGCTACACCTTC.

V and J are TRBV7-9 and TRBJ2-5, with 8 bases fitting TRBD1. With 6 bases clipped from V and 4 bases from J, the junction kept 10 bases outside the gene matches. The CDR3 runs to 15 residues. Germline V gene sequence: CDR1 SEHNR, CDR2 FQNEAQ (reference sequence). CDR3 sequence reads: CASRTAGGATETQYF. Here the CDR3 DNA reads TGTGCCAGCAGGACGGCAGGGGGCGCGACAGAGACCCAGTACTTC.

The V gene is TRBV5-1, the J gene TRBJ2-1, with D possibly being TRBD1 (6 bases). From germline, CDR1 is SGHRS and CDR2 YFSETQ. CDR3 size: 15 residues. V was shortened by 0 bases and J by 0 bases, with 7 bases between the two germline ends. The CDR3 nucleotides read TGCGCCAGCAGCTTGGCGGACAGCTCCTACAATGAGCAGTTCTTC. This sequence encodes CASSLADSSYNEQFF.

The rearrangement links TRBV7-6 to TRBJ1-1; weak D call: TRBD1 (5 bases). V lost 1 base, J lost 6 bases, and 15 bases lay in between. The CDR3 contains 15 residues. Looked up from germline, CDR1 is SGHVS and CDR2 is FNYEAQ. The CDR3 sequence: CASSLEQVRDAEAFF. In nucleotides, the CDR3 is TGTGCCAGCAGCTTAGAGCAGGTGAGGGACGCTGAAGCTTTCTTT. The full variable domain, with the rest looked up from reference TRBV7-6 and TRBJ1-1, is GAGVSQSPRYKVTKRGQDVALRCDPISGHVSLYWYRQALGQGPEFLTYFNYEAQQDKSGLPNDRFSAERPEGSISTLTIQRTEQRDSAMYRCASSLEQVRDAEAFFGQGTRLTVV.

V usage is TRBV19 and J usage is TRBJ1-5; TRBD1 aligns across 8 bases. CDR1 is LNHDA, CDR2 SQIVND, per germline (reference sequence). V was clipped by 1 base and J by 7 bases; unmatched bases: 6. This CDR3 comprises 15 residues. The chain's CDR3 is CASSIGQGAGQPQHF. CDR3 coding DNA: TGTGCCAGTAGTATAGGGCAGGGGGCGGGGCAGCCCCAGCATTTT.

This clone was found a few times. The chain is built from TRBV6-5 and TRBJ1-5; D is possibly TRBD1 (6 bases). V dropped 2 bases and J dropped 6 bases, with 8 bases sitting between them. The CDR3 covers 13 residues. Germline V gives CDR1 MNHEY, CDR2 SVGAGI. The DNA for the CDR3 is TGTGCCAGCAGTTACACAGGGAGTCAGCCCCAGCATTTT. Its protein product is CASSYTGSQPQHF.

The rearrangement links TRBV6-5 to TRBJ1-5; no firm D call. There are 14 residues in the CDR3. The V end was cut by 6 bases, the J end by 0 bases, with 9 bases between. Germline assignment: CDR1 MNHEY and CDR2 SVGAGI. The CDR3 sequence: CASRRVNSNQPQHF. For the CDR3, the DNA is TGTGCCAGCAGGAGGGTTAATAGCAATCAGCCCCAGCATTTT.